The 23 T cell receptor beta chains below all came from one sample that was sequenced in a study of T cell repertoires in ileal Crohn's disease. Clones were sequenced by immunoSEQ multiplex PCR, and TCRdb holds only the in-frame ones, with some missing. The data show around 6,000 clones, approximately 80% seen once. The sequenced sample consisted of ileal tissue. The source of these receptors is an adult with Crohn's disease.

This chain joins TRBV30 and TRBJ2-2; D gene ambiguous. Germline-derived CDR1 and CDR2 are GTSNPN and SVGIG (reference sequence). The CDR3 has 11 residues. The ends were cut back, 3 bases at V and 4 bases at J, with 3 bases in the middle. CDR3 nucleotide sequence: TGTGCCTGGAGCATCACCGGGGAGCTGTTTTTT. Amino acids: CAWSITGELFF.

CDR3 region: CASSTGQGDRETQYF. CDR3 nucleotides: TGCGCCAGCAGCACAGGACAGGGTGACAGAGAGACCCAGTACTTC. The chain links TRBV5-1 to TRBJ2-5; the match to TRBD1 covers 8 bases. The V gene's germline CDR1 is SGHRS and CDR2 YFSETQ. V gave up 4 bases and J gave up 4 bases; unmatched junction bases: 9. The CDR3 consists of 15 residues.

The chain uses TRBV4-1 and TRBJ1-4; D ambiguous. Trimming took off 0 bases at V and 5 bases at J, with 16 bases between the two ends. The CDR3 contains 17 residues. Looked up from germline, CDR1 is MGHRA and CDR2 is YSYEKL. CDR3: CASSQDFRPSGNEKLFF. CDR3 nucleotides: TGCGCCAGCAGCCAAGATTTTCGCCCTTCGGGGAATGAAAAACTGTTTTTT.

The V call is TRBV15, the J call TRBJ2-3, with 8 bases matching TRBD2. The CDR3 loop spans 17 amino acids. The V segment lost 0 bases and the J segment 4 bases; nucleotides outside the gene matches: 9. Per germline, CDR1 LNHNV and CDR2 YYDKDF (reference sequence). Here the CDR3 reads CATSRERQAGVSDTQYF. CDR3 DNA: TGTGCCACCAGCAGAGAGAGGCAAGCGGGAGTGTCAGATACGCAGTATTTT. The full variable domain, rest sourced from reference TRBV15 and TRBJ2-3, is DAMVIQNPRYQVTQFGKPVTLSCSQTLNHNVMYWYQQKSSQAPKLLFHYYDKDFNNEADTPDNFQSRRPNTSFCFLDIRSPGLGDTAMYLCATSRERQAGVSDTQYFGPGTRLTVL.

The V call is TRBV6-1, the J call TRBJ2-3; 7 bases align to TRBD2. The CDR3 extends over 14 amino acids. The germline gives CDR1 MNHNS, CDR2 SASEGT. V shed 8 bases, J shed 6 bases, and the junction held 11 bases outside the gene matches. CDR3 sequence reads: CASQGEGFWDTQYF. The DNA of the CDR3 is TGTGCCAGCCAAGGGGAGGGTTTCTGGGATACGCAGTATTTT.

In its sample, this clone was seen once. V gene TRBV27 combines with J gene TRBJ2-1; 8 bases are a match to TRBD2. The J segment lost 9 bases and the V segment lost 6 bases, leaving 7 bases of the junction unmatched. The V gene's germline CDR1 is MNHEY and CDR2 SMNVEV (reference sequence). The CDR3 totals 13 residues. This CDR3 reads CASSSTSEGEQFF. CDR3 sequence (DNA): TGTGCCAGCAGCTCGACTAGCGAAGGTGAGCAGTTCTTC.

The sample holds a few counts of this clone. The chain couples TRBV5-6 to TRBJ1-4, with unresolved D. Germline lookup yields CDR1 SGHDT and CDR2 YYEEEE. CDR3 length: 16 residues. V was clipped by 1 base and J by 6 bases, with 16 bases between them. This chain's CDR3 is CASSLRGARPHEKLFF. CDR3 DNA: TGTGCCAGCAGCTTGCGGGGTGCCAGGCCCCATGAAAAACTGTTTTTT.

V is TRBV27 and J is TRBJ1-1; TRBD1 might be the D (6 bases). Trimming removed 11 bases at V and 6 bases at J, with 19 bases between. The CDR3 runs to 13 residues. CDR1 MNHEY and CDR2 SMNVEV come from the germline V gene (reference sequence). CDR3 protein: CAPRGGGESEAFF. The CDR3 region has the DNA TGTGCCCCCAGAGGGGGGGGCGAATCTGAAGCTTTCTTT.

The chain couples TRBV11-2 to TRBJ2-1; TRBD2 matches 9 bases. Trimming cost V 4 bases and J 4 bases; bases outside gene matches: 5. The CDR3 extends over 15 amino acids. Germline V CDR1 and CDR2: SGHAT, FQNNGV. The CDR3 DNA reads as TGTGCCAGCAGCTCCGGACTAGCGCGGTACAATGAGCAGTTCTTC. It translates to CASSSGLARYNEQFF.

The CDR3 spells CASSPSRGEGGGYTF. Written as DNA, the CDR3 is TGTGCCAGCTCACCGTCCCGGGGGGAGGGCGGCGGCTACACCTTC. The rearrangement joins TRBV18 to TRBJ1-2, with D possibly matching TRBD1 (5 bases). Germline assignment: CDR1 KGHSH and CDR2 LQKENI. The ends were cut back, 3 bases at V and 8 bases at J, with 19 bases in the middle. The CDR3 has 15 amino acids.

The chain joins TRBV6-5 to TRBJ1-1; D remains ambiguous. The CDR3 consists of 15 residues. V was clipped by 6 bases and J by 1 base, with 15 bases between them. Per the germline V gene, CDR1 is MNHEY and CDR2 is SVGAGI. The CDR3 region has the DNA TGTGCCAGCAGCCTGAGCAGGCACTCGAACACTGAAGCTTTCTTT. This translates into CASSLSRHSNTEAFF.

This chain joins TRBV9 and TRBJ2-2; possibly TRBD2 for D (6 bases). Between the trimmed V and J ends, which lost 4 bases and 5 bases, there was a span of 12 bases. The germline V gene has CDR1 SGDLS and CDR2 YYNGEE. The CDR3 covers 14 residues. CDR3 DNA sequence: TGTGCCAGCAGCCCCCGCCGGGAGACCGGGGAGCTGTTTTTT. Translated: CASSPRRETGELFF.

J is TRBJ1-2 and V is TRBV28; D may be TRBD1 (5 bases). Germline lookup yields CDR1 MDHEN and CDR2 SYDVKM. The CDR3 length is 12 residues. V dropped 3 bases and J dropped 3 bases, with 5 bases sitting between them. The CDR3 spells CASSLTDYGYTF. As DNA, the CDR3 is TGTGCCAGCAGTTTGACAGACTATGGCTACACCTTC.

CDR3 sequence reads: CASSYGGRGVTDTQYF. DNA of the CDR3: TGTGCCAGCAGTTACGGTGGGCGGGGGGTCACAGATACGCAGTATTTT. The V and J genes are TRBV6-6 and TRBJ2-3, with TRBD2 matching 8 bases. The CDR3 contains 16 residues. V lost 2 bases to trimming and J lost 2 bases; unmatched junction nucleotides: 6. Germline assignment: CDR1 MNHNY and CDR2 SVGAGI (reference sequence).

This clone was seen only a few times. V usage is TRBV30 and J usage is TRBJ1-5; D remains unclear. This CDR3 region has 14 residues. Between the trimmed V and J ends, which lost 2 bases and 1 base, there was a span of 9 bases. Per germline, CDR1 GTSNPN and CDR2 SVGIG (reference sequence). CDR3 DNA sequence: TGTGCCTGGAGTTCGGAGCTCAGCAATCAGCCCCAGCATTTT. Protein product: CAWSSELSNQPQHF.

The chain carries TRBV18 and TRBJ2-7; TRBD1 matches at 7 bases. The CDR3 spans 14 residues. Germline values: CDR1 KGHSH, CDR2 LQKENI. The V and J ends lost 2 bases and 6 bases, in that order; junction bases with no gene match: 7. The CDR3 region has the DNA TGTGCCAGCTCACCAACTACAAACAGGGGCGAGCAGTACTTC. It specifies CASSPTTNRGEQYF. Full variable domain (missing parts from reference TRBV18 and TRBJ2-7): NAGVMQNPRHLVRRRGQEARLRCSPMKGHSHVYWYRQLPEEGLKFMVYLQKENIIDESGMPKERFSAEFPKEGPSILRIQQVVRGDSAAYFCASSPTTNRGEQYFGPGTRLTVT.

The chain uses TRBV5-1 and TRBJ2-7, with TRBD1 identical over 7 bases. J gave up 3 bases and V 4 bases, and 4 bases lay outside the gene matches. Per germline, CDR1 SGHRS and CDR2 YFSETQ. This CDR3 contains 13 residues. This CDR3 reads CASSIWTGYEQYF. The DNA of the CDR3 is TGCGCCAGCAGCATATGGACAGGCTACGAGCAGTACTTC.

This clone qualifies as large. The CDR3 here is CASRLAGGPIGTQYF. The DNA for the CDR3 is TGTGCCAGCAGGTTAGCGGGAGGGCCCATTGGGACGCAGTATTTT. The chain couples TRBV5-4 to TRBJ2-3; 11 positions agree with TRBD2. Trimming removed 5 bases from V and 9 bases from J; junction bases left unmatched: 11. Germline V gene data show CDR1 as SGHNT and CDR2 as YYREEE (reference sequence). The CDR3 sequence is 15 residues long.

The V call is TRBV18, the J call TRBJ1-4; TRBD1 matches at 7 bases. The CDR3 contains 14 residues. V gave up 6 bases and J gave up 8 bases; unmatched junction bases: 9. The germline gives CDR1 KGHSH, CDR2 LQKENI. For the CDR3, the DNA is TGTGCCAGCTCTAGGGGGCTAGGCGTCGAAAAACTGTTTTTT. As protein: CASSRGLGVEKLFF. Full variable domain (remainder filled in from reference TRBV18 and TRBJ1-4): NAGVMQNPRHLVRRRGQEARLRCSPMKGHSHVYWYRQLPEEGLKFMVYLQKENIIDESGMPKERFSAEFPKEGPSILRIQQVVRGDSAAYFCASSRGLGVEKLFFGSGTQLSVL.

This chain connects TRBV28 to TRBJ2-2; a possible D gene is TRBD1 (6 bases). CDR1 and CDR2 from the germline V gene are MDHEN and SYDVKM. The CDR3 is 15 residues long. The V and J ends lost 5 bases and 1 base respectively, with 11 bases between them. The chain's CDR3 is CASSPSGQNTGELFF. In nucleotides, the CDR3 is TGTGCCAGCAGTCCCTCGGGACAGAACACCGGGGAGCTGTTTTTT.

Only one count was recorded for this clone. This rearrangement joins TRBV30 to TRBJ1-1, with 11 bases that match TRBD1. V shed 0 bases and J 6 bases; nucleotides not matched to a gene: 6. The CDR3 is 15 amino acids. Germline lookup yields CDR1 GTSNPN and CDR2 SVGIG (reference sequence). Here the CDR3 reads CAWSVTLGQGAEAFF. The CDR3 bases are TGTGCCTGGAGTGTAACCCTGGGACAGGGGGCTGAAGCTTTCTTT.

The J gene is TRBJ2-7, the V gene TRBV5-5; 12 bases agree with TRBD2. V shed 4 bases and J 1 base; nucleotides not matched to a gene: 3. Germline V gene sequence: CDR1 SGHKS, CDR2 YYEKEE (reference sequence). CDR3 length equals 15 residues. CDR3 loop: CASSPGLAGSYEQYF. The CDR3 DNA sequence: TGTGCCAGCAGCCCCGGACTAGCGGGATCCTACGAGCAGTACTTC.

The chain combines TRBV5-5 with TRBJ1-2; perhaps TRBD1 as D (5 bases). The CDR3 runs 15 residues. Per germline, CDR1 SGHKS and CDR2 YYEKEE (reference sequence). The V gene lost 4 bases and the J gene lost 6 bases, with 19 bases spanning the gap. CDR3 region: CASSVYRSPRNGYTF. As DNA, the CDR3 is TGTGCCAGCAGCGTCTACAGGTCCCCGAGGAATGGCTACACCTTC.